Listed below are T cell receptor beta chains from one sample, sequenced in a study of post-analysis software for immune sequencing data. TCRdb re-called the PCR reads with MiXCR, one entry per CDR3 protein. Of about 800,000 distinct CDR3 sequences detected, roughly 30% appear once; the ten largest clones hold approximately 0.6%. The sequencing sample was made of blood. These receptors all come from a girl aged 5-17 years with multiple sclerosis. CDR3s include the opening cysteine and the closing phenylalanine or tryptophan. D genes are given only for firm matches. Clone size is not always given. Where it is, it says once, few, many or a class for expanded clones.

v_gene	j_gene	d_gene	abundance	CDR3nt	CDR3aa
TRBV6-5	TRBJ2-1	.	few	TGTGCCAGCAGTACCCCCCGCTACAATGAGCAGTTCTTC	CASSTPRYNEQFF
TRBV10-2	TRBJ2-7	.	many	TGCGCCAGCAGCCGGGCCTCGCGTTACGAGCAGTACTTC	CASSRASRYEQYF
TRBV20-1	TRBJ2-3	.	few	TGCAGTGCTCGGACAGCGCGCGGCGGCACAGATACGCAGTATTTT	CSARTARGGTDTQYF
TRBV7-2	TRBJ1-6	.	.	TGTGCCAGCAGCTTCCGGGACCACTTTTCCCTCCACTTT	CASSFRDHFSLHF
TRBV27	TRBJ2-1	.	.	TGTGCCAGCAGTTTTAAGGGGACGCCTTGGGATGAGCAGTTCTTC	CASSFKGTPWDEQFF
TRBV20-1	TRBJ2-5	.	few	TGCAGTGCTAGAGTAGTTGGCCTACAACAGACCCAGTACTTC	CSARVVGLQQTQYF
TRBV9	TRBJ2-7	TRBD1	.	TGTGCCGGCAGCGTAGATTGGGACAGGGAATTTTCCTACGAGCAGTACTTC	CAGSVDWDREFSYEQYF
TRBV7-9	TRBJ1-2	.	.	TGTGCCAGCAGCTTACCTAATGGCTACACCTTC	CASSLPNGYTF
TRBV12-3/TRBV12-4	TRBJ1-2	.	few	TGTGCCAGCAGCCCATACAAGGTCAATGGCTACACCTTC	CASSPYKVNGYTF
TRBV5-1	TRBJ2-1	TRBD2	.	TGCGCCAGCAGCGTAGGGAAAAGCGGGGGGAACAATGAGCAGTTCTTC	CASSVGKSGGNNEQFF
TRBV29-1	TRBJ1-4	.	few	TGCAGCGTTAACGGGGGCGGTATGGGTGAAAAACTGTTTTTT	CSVNGGGMGEKLFF
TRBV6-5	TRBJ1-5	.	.	TGTGCCAGCAGTTACGTTCCGGGGAATCAGACCCAGCATTTT	CASSYVPGNQTQHF
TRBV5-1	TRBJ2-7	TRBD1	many	TGCGCCAGCAGCTTAAGACAGGGTTGGTACGAGCAGTACTTC	CASSLRQGWYEQYF
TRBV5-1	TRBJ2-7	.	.	TGCGCCAGCAGCTTGTCACCAGGTGTCGAGCAGTACTTC	CASSLSPGVEQYF
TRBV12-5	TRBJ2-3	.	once	TGTGTTAGTGGTTTGGATAGGGATACGCAGTATTTT	CVSGLDRDTQYF